The clone carrying this T cell receptor (beta chain) has only one observation. Its antigen is unknown. The protocol was immunoSEQ multiplex PCR, while the TCRdb copy is restricted to in-frame clones and leaves out a portion. The table shows approximately 17,000 clones, with 70% occurring only once. Antigen-specific CD4+ T cells expanded by the ViraFEST assay with viral peptide pools were then sequenced. The culture ran for approximately nine days before CD4+ T cells were isolated. Participants completed two doses of the BNT162b2 or mRNA-1273 vaccine. IL-2 medium took the place of half the medium on both days 3 and 7. The data belong to a study of vaccination effects on CD4 cells after COVID-19. The source is a human donor who received a COVID-19 vaccine. The sample was CD4+ T cells from PBMCs cultured with SARS-CoV-2 spike peptides, taken after COVID-19 vaccination.

The chain's CDR3 is CASSPDRLGGELFF. CDR3 sequence (DNA): TGTGCCAGCAGCCCGGACAGGTTGGGCGGGGAGCTGTTTTTT. The chain combines TRBV5-6 with TRBJ2-2; 7 nucleotides agree with TRBD1. The germline V gene has CDR1 SGHDT and CDR2 YYEEEE. Unmatched junction bases numbered 7, after V lost 4 bases and J lost 7 bases. The CDR3 has 14 residues.